The 23 T cell receptor beta chains in this list originate from one sample, sequenced in a study of shared clonotypes between healthy human individuals. Method: immunoSEQ multiplex PCR; TCRdb's copy keeps in-frame clones and lacks some. Found here are about 480,000 clones, 79% of them singletons; the top ten hold 10% to 15%. Sequenced: PBMCs. The receptors originated from a woman aged 40 to 50 in good health. Some clones in this sample may be carry-over from other donors' samples.

The chain uses TRBV30 and TRBJ1-2; D gene uncertain. Deletions cut 3 bases from V and 8 bases from J, with 16 bases between. The germline V gene encodes CDR1 GTSNPN and CDR2 SVGIG (reference sequence). This CDR3 region has 13 residues. The CDR3 region is CAWSSGPAEGYTF. The CDR3 nucleotides are TGTGCCTGGAGCTCAGGACCTGCTGAGGGCTACACCTTC.

As for this clone: Additional DNA sequences in this sample encode the identical CDR3. The V gene is TRBV5-1, the J gene TRBJ2-1; D remains ambiguous. Germline CDR1 is SGHRS and CDR2 is YFSETQ. Trimming pared 4 bases from V and 5 bases from J, leaving 13 bases between. The CDR3 runs 14 residues. CDR3 bases: TGCGCCAGCAGCCTTAGGACGGGTGACAATGAGCAGTTCTTC. Its protein product is CASSLRTGDNEQFF.

V gene TRBV28 combines with J gene TRBJ2-4, with 7 nucleotides matching TRBD1. This CDR3 comprises 14 residues. Germline lookup yields CDR1 MDHEN and CDR2 SYDVKM. V gave up 7 bases and J gave up 1 base; unmatched junction bases: 4. The CDR3 here is CASMVQGAKNIQYF. CDR3 sequence (DNA): TGTGCCAGCATGGTACAGGGGGCCAAAAACATTCAGTACTTC.

V usage is TRBV28 and J usage is TRBJ1-2, with D possibly matching TRBD1 (6 bases). V lost 4 bases and J lost 0, with 15 bases in between. The CDR3 is 16 amino acids. Germline V lookup: CDR1 MDHEN, CDR2 SYDVKM. DNA of the CDR3: TGTGCCAGCAGTTGGGCGGGACACCGAACTAACTATGGCTACACCTTC. Translation: CASSWAGHRTNYGYTF.

CDR3 residues: CASRTGTSPYTQYF. The CDR3 region has the DNA TGCGCCAGCAGGACCGGGACATCTCCTTATACGCAGTATTTT. The chain uses TRBV5-1 and TRBJ2-3, with D perhaps matching TRBD1 (6 bases). This CDR3 spans 14 amino acids. The V end lost 5 bases, the J end lost 7 bases, and 17 bases lay between the germline ends. Looked up from germline, CDR1 is SGHRS and CDR2 is YFSETQ.

V usage is TRBV9 and J usage is TRBJ1-2; D is uncertain. Trimming pared 0 bases from V and 5 bases from J, leaving 11 bases between. In germline, CDR1 is SGDLS, CDR2 YYNGEE. This CDR3 is built from 14 residues. For the CDR3, the DNA is TGTGCCAGCAGCGTAGGGACGGGCCCTTATGGCTACACCTTC. The encoded protein is CASSVGTGPYGYTF. Looking up the rest from reference TRBV9 and TRBJ1-2 gives the full variable domain: DSGVTQTPKHLITATGQRVTLRCSPRSGDLSVYWYQQSLDQGLQFLIQYYNGEERAKGNILERFSAQQFPDLHSELNLSSLELGDSALYFCASSVGTGPYGYTFGSGTRLTVV.

This clone came up a few times. The chain carries TRBV28 and TRBJ2-5; TRBD2 agrees at 12 bases. This CDR3 has 13 residues. Germline trimming cut 6 bases from V and 4 bases from J; bases unmatched to any gene: 0. CDR1 is MDHEN and CDR2 is SYDVKM in the germline V gene. CDR3 in amino acids: CASRLAGGETQYF. CDR3 nucleotides: TGTGCCAGCAGACTAGCGGGAGGAGAGACCCAGTACTTC.

This clone came up once. The chain is built from TRBV7-2 and TRBJ2-1; no firm D call. V was pared by 1 base and J by 1 base, with 11 bases between. The CDR3 has 16 amino acids. Per germline, CDR1 SGHTA and CDR2 FQGNSA. The chain's CDR3 is CASSLGLDLSYNEQFF. The CDR3 DNA follows: TGTGCCAGCAGCTTAGGCCTAGACCTATCCTACAATGAGCAGTTCTTC.

This clone was seen many times. V gene TRBV19 combines with J gene TRBJ1-1, with 9 nucleotides matching TRBD1. Trimming cost V 6 bases and J 5 bases; bases outside gene matches: 13. Germline-derived CDR1 and CDR2 are LNHDA and SQIVND (reference sequence). The CDR3 runs to 16 residues. The CDR3 DNA follows: TGTGCCAGTAGCCCCACGGACCCGGGACAGGGAACTGAAGCTTTCTTT. Amino acid sequence: CASSPTDPGQGTEAFF.

The CDR3 loop reads CASSLTGGVSSYEQYF. DNA for the CDR3: TGTGCCAGCAGCTTAACGGGCGGGGTAAGCTCCTACGAGCAGTACTTC. The rearrangement uses TRBV7-3 and TRBJ2-7; possible D gene TRBD2, 6 bases. This CDR3 has 16 residues. Germline values: CDR1 SGHTA, CDR2 FQGTGA. The V gene lost 0 bases and the J gene lost 0 bases, with 12 bases spanning the gap.

The chain is built from TRBV28 and TRBJ2-7, with TRBD2 matching over 13 bases. The CDR3 has 15 residues. The trim removed 4 bases at V and 4 bases at J, leaving 4 bases unmatched. Per germline, CDR1 MDHEN and CDR2 SYDVKM. CDR3 bases: TGTGCCAGCAGTTCCCCGACTAGCGGGAGGTACGAGCAGTACTTC. Translating gives CASSSPTSGRYEQYF.

This chain uses TRBV4-2 with TRBJ1-5; D is uncertain. The CDR3 has 13 residues. Germline loops: CDR1 LGHNA, CDR2 YNFKEQ. Trimming removed 1 base from V and 4 bases from J, with 5 bases in between. The CDR3 spells CASSQGRNQPQHF. The CDR3 DNA is TGTGCCAGCAGCCAAGGACGGAATCAGCCCCAGCATTTT.

The CDR3 reads CASSREGRGSYNEQFF. CDR3 nucleotides: TGTGCCAGCAGCCGTGAGGGAAGGGGCTCCTACAATGAGCAGTTCTTC. This chain uses TRBV9 with TRBJ2-1; D could derive from TRBD1 or TRBD2 (5 bases each). Between the trimmed V and J ends, which lost 4 bases and 0 bases, there was a span of 14 bases. CDR1 and CDR2 (germline): SGDLS, YYNGEE. This CDR3 has 16 residues.

The V gene is TRBV28, the J gene TRBJ1-2; D not certain. This CDR3 is 16 amino acids long. The V and J ends lost 2 bases and 3 bases respectively, with 16 bases between them. CDR1 MDHEN and CDR2 SYDVKM come from the germline V gene. CDR3 coding DNA: TGTGCCAGCAGTTTAGGATTTGGAGAGCCTTACTATGGCTACACCTTC. Translation gives CASSLGFGEPYYGYTF.

This chain connects TRBV11-3 to TRBJ2-7, with 8 nucleotides matching TRBD2. Germline V gene data show CDR1 as SGHNT and CDR2 as YENEEA. CDR3 length: 14 amino acids. The junction had 7 bases not matched to a gene; V was cut back by 4 bases and J by 5 bases. The CDR3 loop is CASSSKSSGHEQYF. The CDR3 DNA reads TGTGCCAGCAGCTCAAAATCTAGCGGGCACGAGCAGTACTTC.

The V call is TRBV29-1, the J call TRBJ2-3; 10 bases match TRBD1. Germline CDR1 and CDR2: SQVTM and ANQGSEA. This CDR3 region has 12 residues. The V segment lost 6 bases and the J segment 5 bases; nucleotides outside the gene matches: 2. The CDR3 nucleotides are TGCAGCGTAGACAGGGGGCAAGATACGCAGTATTTT. Protein sequence: CSVDRGQDTQYF.

The chain couples TRBV29-1 to TRBJ1-4; D gene uncertain. The CDR3 loop spans 14 amino acids. Germline V CDR1 and CDR2: SQVTM, ANQGSEA. V was clipped by 7 bases and J by 2 bases, with 14 bases between them. In DNA, the CDR3 is TGCAGCGCCCTCCGCAGCGGGACTAATGAAAAACTGTTTTTT. It encodes CSALRSGTNEKLFF. Full variable domain (rest looked up from reference TRBV29-1 and TRBJ1-4): SAVISQKPSRDICQRGTSLTIQCQVDSQVTMMFWYRQQPGQSLTLIATANQGSEATYESGFVIDKFPISRPNLTFSTLTVSNMSPEDSSIYLCSALRSGTNEKLFFGSGTQLSVL.

This clone was picked up one time. V gene TRBV11-1 combines with J gene TRBJ2-5, with D uncertain. The ends were cut back, 5 bases at V and 2 bases at J, with 15 bases in the middle. Per germline, CDR1 SGHAT and CDR2 FQDESV (reference sequence). CDR3 size: 15 residues. DNA of the CDR3: TGTGCCAGCAGCGGCGACAACCCAAGTCAAGAGACCCAGTACTTC. Translation: CASSGDNPSQETQYF.

The rearrangement uses TRBV19 and TRBJ1-2; possibly TRBD1 for D (5 bases). Trimming cost V 10 bases and J 5 bases, with 32 bases left between them. Germline V lookup: CDR1 LNHDA, CDR2 SQIVND (reference sequence). The CDR3 runs 18 residues. DNA of the CDR3: TGTGCCACCCAGGGCTCGAGAACCCCCCGCCGACCGTTATATGGCTACACCTTC. It translates to CATQGSRTPRRPLYGYTF.

This chain connects TRBV5-4 to TRBJ1-1; no reliable D call. The CDR3 covers 14 residues. Per germline, CDR1 SGHNT and CDR2 YYREEE (reference sequence). Trimming took 0 bases from V and 5 from J, leaving 11 bases between them. CDR3 in DNA: TGTGCCAGCAGCTTGGGGAGACGGGAGACTGAAGCTTTCTTT. It codes for CASSLGRRETEAFF.

This clone has more than one count but fewer than ten. Other DNA sequences in this sample translate to the same CDR3. The chain joins TRBV7-2 to TRBJ1-3, with a tentative D call TRBD1 (6 bases). The CDR3 extends over 17 amino acids. Germline loops: CDR1 SGHTA, CDR2 FQGNSA. V gave up 5 bases and J gave up 0 bases, with 17 bases separating them. CDR3 amino acids: CASSLRGGADSGNTIYF. CDR3 in DNA: TGTGCCAGCAGCCTTCGGGGGGGGGCGGACTCTGGAAACACCATATATTTT.

This chain links TRBV18 with TRBJ2-3; 11 bases agree with TRBD2. The CDR3 loop spans 17 amino acids. V trimming: 0 bases; J trimming: 3 bases; junction bases outside the gene matches: 5. Per the germline V gene, CDR1 is KGHSH and CDR2 is LQKENI. Written as DNA, the CDR3 is TGTGCCAGCTCACCACCGGTGGCTAGCGGGAGGACAGATACGCAGTATTTT. The encoded protein is CASSPPVASGRTDTQYF.

The V call is TRBV19, the J call TRBJ2-5, with D perhaps matching TRBD1 (6 bases). The V end was cut by 4 bases, the J end by 3 bases, with 9 bases between. The CDR3 loop spans 13 amino acids. Per germline, CDR1 LNHDA and CDR2 SQIVND (reference sequence). The CDR3: CASSKDREETQYF. CDR3 sequence (DNA): TGTGCCAGTAGTAAGGACAGAGAAGAGACCCAGTACTTC.